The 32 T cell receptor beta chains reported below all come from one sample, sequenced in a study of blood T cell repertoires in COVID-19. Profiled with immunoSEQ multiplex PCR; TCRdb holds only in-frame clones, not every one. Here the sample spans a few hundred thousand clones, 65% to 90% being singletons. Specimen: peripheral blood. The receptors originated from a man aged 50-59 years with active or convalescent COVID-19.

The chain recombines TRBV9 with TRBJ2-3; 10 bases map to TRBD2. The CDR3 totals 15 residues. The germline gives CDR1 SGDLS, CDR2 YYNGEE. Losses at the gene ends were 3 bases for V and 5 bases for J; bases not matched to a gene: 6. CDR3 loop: CASSGASGGKDTQYF. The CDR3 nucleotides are TGTGCCAGCAGCGGGGCTAGCGGGGGTAAAGATACGCAGTATTTT.

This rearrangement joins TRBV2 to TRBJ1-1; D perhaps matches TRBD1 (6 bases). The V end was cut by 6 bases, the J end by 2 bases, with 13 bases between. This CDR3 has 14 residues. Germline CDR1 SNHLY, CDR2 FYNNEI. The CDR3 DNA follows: TGTGCCAGCAGGCCTCACAGGGCAAACACTGAAGCTTTCTTT. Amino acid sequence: CASRPHRANTEAFF.

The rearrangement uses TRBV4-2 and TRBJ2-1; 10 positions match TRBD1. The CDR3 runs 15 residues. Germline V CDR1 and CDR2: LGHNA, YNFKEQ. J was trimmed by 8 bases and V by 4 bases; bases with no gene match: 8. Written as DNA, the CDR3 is TGTGCCAGCAGCCTGACTGGGACAGGGGCCGATGAGCAGTTCTTC. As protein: CASSLTGTGADEQFF.

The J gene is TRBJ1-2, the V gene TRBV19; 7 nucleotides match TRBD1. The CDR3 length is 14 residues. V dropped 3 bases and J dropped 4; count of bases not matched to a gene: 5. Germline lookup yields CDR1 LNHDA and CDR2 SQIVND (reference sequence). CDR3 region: CASSMLGGTYGYTF. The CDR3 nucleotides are TGTGCCAGTAGTATGCTAGGGGGCACCTATGGCTACACCTTC.

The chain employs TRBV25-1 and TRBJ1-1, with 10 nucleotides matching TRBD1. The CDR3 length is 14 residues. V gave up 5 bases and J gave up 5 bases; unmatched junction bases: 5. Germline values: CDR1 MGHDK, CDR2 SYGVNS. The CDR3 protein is CASSFRTGGTEAFF. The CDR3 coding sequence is TGTGCCAGCAGTTTCCGGACAGGGGGTACTGAAGCTTTCTTT.

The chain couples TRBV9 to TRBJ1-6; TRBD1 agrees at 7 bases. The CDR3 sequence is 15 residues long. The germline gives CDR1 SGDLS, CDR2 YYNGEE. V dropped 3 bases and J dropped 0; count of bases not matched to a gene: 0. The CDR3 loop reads CASSAGGSYNSPLHF. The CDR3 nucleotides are TGTGCCAGCAGCGCAGGGGGCTCCTATAATTCACCCCTCCACTTT.

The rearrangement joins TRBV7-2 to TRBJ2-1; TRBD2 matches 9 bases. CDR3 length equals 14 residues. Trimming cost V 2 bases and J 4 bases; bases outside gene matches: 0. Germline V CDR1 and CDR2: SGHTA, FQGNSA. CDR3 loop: CASSLTSGYNEQFF. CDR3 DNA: TGTGCCAGCAGCTTAACTAGCGGGTACAATGAGCAGTTCTTC.

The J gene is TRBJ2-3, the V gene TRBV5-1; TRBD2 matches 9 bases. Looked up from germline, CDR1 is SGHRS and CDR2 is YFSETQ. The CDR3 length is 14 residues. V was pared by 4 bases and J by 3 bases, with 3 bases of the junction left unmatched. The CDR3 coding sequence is TGCGCCAGCAGCCTTAGCGGGAGAACAGATACGCAGTATTTT. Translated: CASSLSGRTDTQYF.

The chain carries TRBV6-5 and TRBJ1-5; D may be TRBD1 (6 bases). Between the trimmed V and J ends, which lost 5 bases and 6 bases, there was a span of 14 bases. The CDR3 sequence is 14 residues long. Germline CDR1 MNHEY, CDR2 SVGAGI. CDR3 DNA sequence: TGTGCCAGCAGTCAACAACAGGGTTTTCAGCCCCAGCATTTT. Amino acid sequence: CASSQQQGFQPQHF.

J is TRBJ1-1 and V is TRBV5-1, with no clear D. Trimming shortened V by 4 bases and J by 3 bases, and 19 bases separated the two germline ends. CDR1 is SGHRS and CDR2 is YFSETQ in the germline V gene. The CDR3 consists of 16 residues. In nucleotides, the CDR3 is TGCGCCAGCAGCCCAATTTCCATCGAATCGGACACTGAAGCTTTCTTT. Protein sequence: CASSPISIESDTEAFF.

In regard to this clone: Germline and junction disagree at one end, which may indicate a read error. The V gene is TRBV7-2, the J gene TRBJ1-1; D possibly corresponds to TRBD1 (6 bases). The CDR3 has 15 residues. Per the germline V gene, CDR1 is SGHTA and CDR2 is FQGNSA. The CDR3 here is CASTLTGGVDTEAFF. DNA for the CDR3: TGTGCCAGCACCTTAACGGGGGGCGTCGACACTGAAGCTTTCTTT.

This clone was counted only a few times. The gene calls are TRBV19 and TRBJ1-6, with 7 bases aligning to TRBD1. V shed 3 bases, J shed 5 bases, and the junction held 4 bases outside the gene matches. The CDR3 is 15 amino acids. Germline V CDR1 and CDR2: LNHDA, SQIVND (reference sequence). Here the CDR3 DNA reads TGTGCCAGTAGTATGCAAGGGACAGATAATTCACCCCTCCACTTT. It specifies CASSMQGTDNSPLHF.

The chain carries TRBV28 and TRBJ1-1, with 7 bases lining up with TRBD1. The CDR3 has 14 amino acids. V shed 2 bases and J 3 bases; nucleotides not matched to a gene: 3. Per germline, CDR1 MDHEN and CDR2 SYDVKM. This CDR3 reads CASSLLGGDTEAFF. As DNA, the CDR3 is TGTGCCAGCAGTTTACTAGGGGGCGACACTGAAGCTTTCTTT. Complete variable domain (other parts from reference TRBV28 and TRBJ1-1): DVKVTQSSRYLVKRTGEKVFLECVQDMDHENMFWYRQDPGLGLRLIYFSYDVKMKEKGDIPEGYSVSREKKERFSLILESASTNQTSMYLCASSLLGGDTEAFFGQGTRLTVV.

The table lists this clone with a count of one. The CDR3 sequence: CASSPSSGYTF. CDR3 in DNA: TGTGCCAGCAGCCCCTCTAGTGGCTACACCTTC. The chain uses TRBV2 and TRBJ1-2; D ambiguous. The CDR3 sequence is 11 residues long. Per germline, CDR1 SNHLY and CDR2 FYNNEI. Trimming took 6 bases from V and 7 from J, leaving 9 bases between them.

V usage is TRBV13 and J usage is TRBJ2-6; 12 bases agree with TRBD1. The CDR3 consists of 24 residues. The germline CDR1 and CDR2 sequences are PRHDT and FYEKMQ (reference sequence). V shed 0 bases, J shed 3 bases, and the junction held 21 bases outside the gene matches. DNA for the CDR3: TGTGCCAGCAGCTTAGGCCTATTCGGGGACAGGGGGCTTGGGGTGCCCAGTGGGGCCAACGTCCTGACTTTC. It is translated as CASSLGLFGDRGLGVPSGANVLTF.

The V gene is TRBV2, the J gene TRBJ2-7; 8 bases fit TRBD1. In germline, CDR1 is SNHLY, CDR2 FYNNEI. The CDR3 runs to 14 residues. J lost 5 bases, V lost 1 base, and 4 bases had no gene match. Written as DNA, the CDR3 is TGTGCCAGCAGTGAAGGGACAGGGTTCCACGAGCAGTACTTC. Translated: CASSEGTGFHEQYF. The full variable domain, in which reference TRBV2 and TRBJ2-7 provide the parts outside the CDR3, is EPEVTQTPSHQVTQMGQEVILRCVPISNHLYFYWYRQILGQKVEFLVSFYNNEISEKSEIFDDQFSVERPDGSNFTLKIRSTKLEDSAMYFCASSEGTGFHEQYFGPGTRLTVT.

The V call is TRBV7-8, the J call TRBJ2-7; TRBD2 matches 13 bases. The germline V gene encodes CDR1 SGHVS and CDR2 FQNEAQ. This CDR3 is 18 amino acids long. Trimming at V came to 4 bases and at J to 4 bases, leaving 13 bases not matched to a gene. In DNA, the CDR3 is TGTGCCAGCAGCTCAGGACTAGCGGGAGCCGAACCCCCATACGAGCAGTACTTC. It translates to CASSSGLAGAEPPYEQYF.

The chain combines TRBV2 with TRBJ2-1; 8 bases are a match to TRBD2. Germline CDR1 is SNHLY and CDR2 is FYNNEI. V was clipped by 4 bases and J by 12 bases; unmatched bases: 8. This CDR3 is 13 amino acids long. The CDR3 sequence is CASSVTGGTPQFF. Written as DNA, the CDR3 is TGTGCCAGCAGTGTAACGGGGGGGACTCCGCAGTTCTTC.

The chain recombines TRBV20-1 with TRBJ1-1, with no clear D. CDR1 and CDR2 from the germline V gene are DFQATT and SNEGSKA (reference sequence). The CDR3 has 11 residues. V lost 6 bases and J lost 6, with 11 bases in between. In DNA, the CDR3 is TGCAGTGCCCCTAGGATGGCTGAAGCTTTCTTT. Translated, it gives CSAPRMAEAFF.

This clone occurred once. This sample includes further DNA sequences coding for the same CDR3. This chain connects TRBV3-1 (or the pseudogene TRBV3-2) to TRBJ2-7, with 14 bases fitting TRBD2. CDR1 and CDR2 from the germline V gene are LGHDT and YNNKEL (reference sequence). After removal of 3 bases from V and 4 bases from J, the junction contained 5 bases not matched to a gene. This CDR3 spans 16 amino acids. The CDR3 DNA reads TGTGCCAGCAGCCACATGCGGACTAGCGGGAGGTACGAGCAGTACTTC. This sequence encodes CASSHMRTSGRYEQYF.

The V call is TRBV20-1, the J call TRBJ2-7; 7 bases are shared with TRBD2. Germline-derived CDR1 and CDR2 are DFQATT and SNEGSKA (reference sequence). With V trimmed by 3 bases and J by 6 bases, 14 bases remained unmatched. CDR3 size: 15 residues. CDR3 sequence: CSASGGGRAFSEQYF. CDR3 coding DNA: TGCAGTGCTAGTGGGGGGGGACGGGCTTTCTCCGAGCAGTACTTC.

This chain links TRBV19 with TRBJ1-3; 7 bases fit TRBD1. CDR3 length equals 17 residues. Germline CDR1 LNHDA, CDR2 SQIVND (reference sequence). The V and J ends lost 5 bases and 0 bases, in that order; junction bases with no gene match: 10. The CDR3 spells CASSSHRTGVSGNTIYF. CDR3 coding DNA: TGTGCCAGTAGTTCACATAGGACAGGCGTCTCTGGAAACACCATATATTTT.

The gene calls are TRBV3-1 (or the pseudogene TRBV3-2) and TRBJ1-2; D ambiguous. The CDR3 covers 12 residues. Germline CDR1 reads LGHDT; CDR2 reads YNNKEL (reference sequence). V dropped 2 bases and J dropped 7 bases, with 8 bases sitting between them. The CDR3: CASSQRSGGYTF. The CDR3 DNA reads TGTGCCAGCAGCCAACGGTCAGGTGGCTACACCTTC.

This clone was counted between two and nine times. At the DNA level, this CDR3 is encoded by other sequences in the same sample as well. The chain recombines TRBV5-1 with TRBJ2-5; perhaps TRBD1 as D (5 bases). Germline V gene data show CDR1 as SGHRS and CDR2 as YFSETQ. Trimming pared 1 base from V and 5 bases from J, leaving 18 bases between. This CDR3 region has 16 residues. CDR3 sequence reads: CASSLKGAGKAETQYF. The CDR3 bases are TGCGCCAGCAGCTTGAAAGGTGCAGGGAAGGCGGAGACCCAGTACTTC.

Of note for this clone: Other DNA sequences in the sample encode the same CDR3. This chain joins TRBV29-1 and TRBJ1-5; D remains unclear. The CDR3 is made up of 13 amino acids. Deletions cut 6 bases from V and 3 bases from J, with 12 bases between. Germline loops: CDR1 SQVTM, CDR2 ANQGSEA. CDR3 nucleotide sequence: TGCAGCGTCGCGAGCGGGGTCAATCAGCCCCAGCATTTT. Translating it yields CSVASGVNQPQHF.

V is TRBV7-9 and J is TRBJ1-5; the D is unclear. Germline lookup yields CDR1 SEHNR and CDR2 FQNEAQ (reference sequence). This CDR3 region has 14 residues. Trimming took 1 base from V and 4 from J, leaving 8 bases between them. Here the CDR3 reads CASSLVGSNQPQHF. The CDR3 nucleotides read TGTGCCAGCAGCTTAGTTGGCAGTAATCAGCCCCAGCATTTT.

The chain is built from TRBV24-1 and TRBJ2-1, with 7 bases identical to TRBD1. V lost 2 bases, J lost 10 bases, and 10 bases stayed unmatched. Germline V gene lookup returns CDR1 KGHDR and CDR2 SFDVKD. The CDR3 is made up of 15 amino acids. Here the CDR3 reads CATSDSGTGASEQFF. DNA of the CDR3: TGTGCCACCAGTGATTCGGGAACAGGGGCCTCAGAGCAGTTCTTC.

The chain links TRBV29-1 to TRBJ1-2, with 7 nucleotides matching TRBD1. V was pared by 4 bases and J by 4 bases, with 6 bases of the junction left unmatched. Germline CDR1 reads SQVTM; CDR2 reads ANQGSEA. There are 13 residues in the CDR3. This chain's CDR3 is CSVGQGISYGYTF. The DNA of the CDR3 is TGCAGCGTTGGACAGGGTATAAGCTATGGCTACACCTTC.

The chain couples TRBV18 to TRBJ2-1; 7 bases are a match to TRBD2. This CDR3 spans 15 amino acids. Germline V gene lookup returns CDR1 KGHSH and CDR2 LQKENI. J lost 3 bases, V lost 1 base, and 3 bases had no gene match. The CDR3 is CASSPQLANYNEQFF. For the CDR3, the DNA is TGTGCCAGCTCACCACAACTAGCGAACTACAATGAGCAGTTCTTC.

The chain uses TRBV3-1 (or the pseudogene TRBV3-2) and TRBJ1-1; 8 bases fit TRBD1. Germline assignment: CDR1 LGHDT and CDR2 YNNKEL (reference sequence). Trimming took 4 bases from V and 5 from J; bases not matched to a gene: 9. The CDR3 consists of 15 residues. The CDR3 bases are TGTGCCAGCAGCCCTACAGGGGGAGGACGAACTGAAGCTTTCTTT. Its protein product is CASSPTGGGRTEAFF.

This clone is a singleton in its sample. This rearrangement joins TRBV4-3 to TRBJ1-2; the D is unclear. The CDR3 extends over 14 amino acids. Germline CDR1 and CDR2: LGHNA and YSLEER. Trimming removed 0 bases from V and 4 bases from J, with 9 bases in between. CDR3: CASSQDSTGYGYTF. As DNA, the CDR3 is TGCGCCAGCAGCCAAGATTCAACCGGCTATGGCTACACCTTC.

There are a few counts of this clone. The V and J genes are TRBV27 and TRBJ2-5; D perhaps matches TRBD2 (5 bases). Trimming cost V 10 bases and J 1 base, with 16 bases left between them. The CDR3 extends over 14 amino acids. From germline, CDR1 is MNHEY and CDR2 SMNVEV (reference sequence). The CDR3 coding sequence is TGTGCCACCCGGAGGCGGCCAGGCCAAGAGACCCAGTACTTC. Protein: CATRRRPGQETQYF.